What follows are 21 T cell receptor beta chains derived from one specimen sequenced in a study of sequential checkpoint blockade in melanoma. Some clones are missing from TCRdb's copy, which holds only in-frame ones; the method was immunoSEQ multiplex PCR. The sample consists of under 6,500 clones, roughly 18% of them appearing once. Treatment here: randomized to nivolumab then ipilimumab (arm A) or the reverse (arm B). Sample: tumor tissue (inferred from file names), taken from a patient given nivolumab and ipilimumab in sequence. The origin of the receptors is a human donor with melanoma.

The V call is TRBV6-8, the J call TRBJ2-3; D is unresolved. CDR1 is MNHGY and CDR2 is SAAAGT in the germline V gene. The CDR3 sequence is 14 residues long. Between the trimmed V and J ends, which lost 2 bases and 2 bases, there was a span of 8 bases. CDR3 nucleotides: TGTGCCAGCAGTTACAGGGCCAACACAGATACGCAGTATTTT. This gives the protein CASSYRANTDTQYF.

This chain uses TRBV30 with TRBJ1-4; D perhaps matches TRBD1 (5 bases). The CDR3 totals 15 residues. Trimming shortened V by 3 bases and J by 0 bases, and 11 bases separated the two germline ends. The germline V gene encodes CDR1 GTSNPN and CDR2 SVGIG (reference sequence). CDR3 bases: TGTGCCTGGAGCGCGGGGGTTGCAACTAATGAAAAACTGTTTTTT. It yields the protein CAWSAGVATNEKLFF.

The genes are TRBV6-8 and TRBJ2-1; no reliable D call. CDR3 length: 15 residues. Germline CDR1 reads MNHGY; CDR2 reads SAAAGT. Trimming shortened V by 2 bases and J by 4 bases, and 12 bases separated the two germline ends. The CDR3 DNA follows: TGTGCCAGCAGTTACGGAAAGGGCCCTTACAATGAGCAGTTCTTC. It yields the protein CASSYGKGPYNEQFF.

This clone has a count of ten or more. The chain has TRBV6-8 and TRBJ1-4; no definite D call. This CDR3 region has 15 residues. Germline V gives CDR1 MNHGY, CDR2 SAAAGT. The germline V and J ends were trimmed by 5 bases and 7 bases, with 17 bases remaining between them. The DNA of the CDR3 is TGTGCCAGCAGTGCGTTGTGGCCTACTTCTGAAAAACTGTTTTTT. It codes for CASSALWPTSEKLFF.

About this clone itself: A junction end diverges from the germline sequence, so it may reflect a read error. The chain carries TRBV6-8 and TRBJ2-3, with a tentative D call TRBD1 (5 bases). In germline, CDR1 is MNHGY, CDR2 SAAAGT. The CDR3 is 14 amino acids. The CDR3 DNA reads TGTGCCATCAGTCTGACAGAGAGCACAGATACGCAGTATTTT. This sequence encodes CAISLTESTDTQYF.

This clone ranks as medium-sized. The V gene is TRBV14, the J gene TRBJ2-7; D not resolved. The CDR3 loop spans 15 amino acids. Germline V gives CDR1 SGHDN, CDR2 FVKESK. V lost 0 bases to trimming and J lost 5 bases, with 14 bases between them. In DNA, the CDR3 is TGTGCCAGCAGCCAAGATTCTCCGGGTGGCCACGAGCAGTACTTC. Its translation is CASSQDSPGGHEQYF.

By share of the sample, this clone is medium-sized (0.01 to 0.1%). The chain is built from TRBV6-8 and TRBJ1-2; D gene uncertain. CDR3 length equals 15 residues. CDR1 MNHGY and CDR2 SAAAGT come from the germline V gene. With 10 bases removed from V and 2 bases from J, the gap between germline ends came to 20 bases. CDR3 amino acids: CATNGYQDANYGYTF. The DNA of the CDR3 is TGTGCCACCAACGGATATCAAGACGCAAACTATGGCTACACCTTC.

This chain connects TRBV11-3 to TRBJ1-2; tentative D call: TRBD1 (6 bases). Germline assignment: CDR1 SGHNT and CDR2 YENEEA. V was shortened by 2 bases and J by 4 bases, with 17 bases between the two germline ends. There are 16 residues in the CDR3. The DNA of the CDR3 is TGTGCCAGCAGCTTAAGCAGTCTCCAGGGGCCCTATGGCTACACCTTC. Its protein product is CASSLSSLQGPYGYTF.

This clone was observed a handful of times. The V and J genes are TRBV6-8 and TRBJ2-7, with D uncertain. There are 15 residues in the CDR3. Germline values: CDR1 MNHGY, CDR2 SAAAGT. V shed 0 bases and J shed 7 bases, with 16 bases lying between them. The CDR3 coding sequence is TGTGCCAGCAGTTACTCGGTACAGCGCGAGGATGAGCAGTACTTC. This codes for CASSYSVQREDEQYF.

This clone has ten or more counts. This CDR3 reads CASSPRGRRGTEAFF. CDR3 DNA sequence: TGCGCCAGCAGCCCCAGGGGGCGCCGGGGCACTGAAGCTTTCTTT. V gene TRBV23-1 combines with J gene TRBJ1-1, with 8 positions matching TRBD1. TRBV23-1 is an ORF; its function is uncertain. J gave up 4 bases and V 6 bases, and 10 bases lay outside the gene matches. The CDR3 sequence is 15 residues long.

The gene calls are TRBV6-8 and TRBJ2-2; 7 bases agree with TRBD1. Germline assignment: CDR1 MNHGY and CDR2 SAAAGT. This CDR3 contains 16 residues. V lost 0 bases and J lost 2; bases outside the gene matches: 3. The CDR3 here is CASSYSDRTNTGELFF. The CDR3 DNA sequence: TGTGCCAGCAGTTACTCGGACAGGACAAACACCGGGGAGCTGTTTTTT.

This clone was observed many times. This chain connects TRBV11-3 to TRBJ1-1; 9 bases are a match to TRBD1. CDR3 length: 14 residues. V shed 5 bases and J 5 bases; nucleotides not matched to a gene: 6. Germline CDR1 reads SGHNT; CDR2 reads YENEEA. The CDR3 protein is CASSLTGGRTEAFF. CDR3 nucleotides: TGTGCCAGCAGCCTAACAGGGGGCCGGACTGAAGCTTTCTTT. Combining the CDR3 with reference TRBV11-3 and TRBJ1-1 gives the whole variable domain EAGVVQSPRYKIIEKKQPVAFWCNPISGHNTLYWYLQNLGQGPELLIRYENEEAVDDSQLPKDRFSAERLKGVDSTLKIQPAELGDSAVYLCASSLTGGRTEAFFGQGTRLTVV.

The chain has TRBV9 and TRBJ2-1; D uncertain. Deletions cut 3 bases from V and 1 base from J, with 11 bases between. The CDR3 extends over 15 amino acids. Germline V lookup: CDR1 SGDLS, CDR2 YYNGEE. This CDR3 is CASSAFRASYNEQFF. CDR3 nucleotides: TGTGCCAGCAGCGCCTTTAGGGCGTCCTACAATGAGCAGTTCTTC.

The CDR3 DNA sequence: TGTGCCAGCAGTGAAGCAGGGACTAGCGGGGGGGCGTGGGATGAGCAGTTCTTC. Its protein product is CASSEAGTSGGAWDEQFF. This chain links TRBV6-1 with TRBJ2-1; 16 bases map to TRBD2. The CDR3 loop spans 18 amino acids. V lost 0 bases, J lost 8 bases, and 7 bases stayed unmatched. Germline V CDR1 and CDR2: MNHNS, SASEGT.

This clone was detected ten times or more. The chain recombines TRBV11-3 with TRBJ2-3; D uncertain. The CDR3 is 14 amino acids. Germline values: CDR1 SGHNT, CDR2 YENEEA. Trimming stripped 2 bases from V and 5 bases from J, with 11 bases between. The CDR3 DNA follows: TGTGCCAGCAGCTTACGAATAGCAGGAGATACGCAGTATTTT. This encodes CASSLRIAGDTQYF.

This clone was seen repeatedly, ten times or more. This chain joins TRBV7-2 and TRBJ1-1; no clear D gene. V gave up 3 bases and J gave up 0 bases, with 5 bases separating them. This CDR3 comprises 13 residues. The germline CDR1 and CDR2 sequences are SGHTA and FQGNSA. The CDR3: CASSFGMNTEAFF. The CDR3 DNA is TGTGCCAGCAGCTTTGGAATGAACACTGAAGCTTTCTTT. Variable domain in full (rest from reference TRBV7-2 and TRBJ1-1): GAGVSQSPSNKVTEKGKDVELRCDPISGHTALYWYRQSLGQGLEFLIYFQGNSAPDKSGLPSDRFSAERTGGSVSTLTIQRTQQEDSAVYLCASSFGMNTEAFFGQGTRLTVV.

The genes are TRBV11-3 and TRBJ1-3; D is uncertain. This CDR3 is built from 14 residues. The V and J ends lost 2 bases and 4 bases respectively, with 9 bases between them. Germline loops: CDR1 SGHNT, CDR2 YENEEA. The CDR3 DNA reads as TGTGCCAGCAGCTTACAGTATTCAGGAAACACCATATATTTT. Protein sequence: CASSLQYSGNTIYF.

Many counts were recorded for this clone. The gene calls are TRBV11-3 and TRBJ2-1; 11 bases line up with TRBD1. CDR3 length equals 15 residues. The germline V gene has CDR1 SGHNT and CDR2 YENEEA. V dropped 2 bases and J dropped 8; count of bases not matched to a gene: 5. This chain's CDR3 is CASSLKWTGGYEQFF. In nucleotides, the CDR3 is TGTGCCAGCAGCTTAAAATGGACAGGGGGCTATGAGCAGTTCTTC.

This clone was observed a handful of times. The junction departs from germline at one end; a sequencing error may be responsible. The genes are TRBV6-8 and TRBJ1-5; TRBD1 is a possible D gene (5 bases). This CDR3 is 16 amino acids long. Germline values: CDR1 MNHGY, CDR2 SAAAGT. CDR3 sequence reads: CAISPGGKRSNQPQHF. The DNA for the CDR3 is TGTGCCATCAGTCCGGGGGGGAAACGGAGCAATCAGCCCCAGCATTTT.

This chain links TRBV9 with TRBJ1-3; unclear D gene. Germline CDR1 reads SGDLS; CDR2 reads YYNGEE. The ends were cut back, 4 bases at V and 2 bases at J, with 16 bases in the middle. The CDR3 covers 16 residues. The CDR3 DNA is TGTGCCAGCAGCTCACCCAGGAAGGGCCCTGGAAACACCATATATTTT. Protein product: CASSSPRKGPGNTIYF.

In this sample, this clone turned up a few times. The chain recombines TRBV5-8 with TRBJ2-2, with a tentative D call TRBD2 (5 bases). Germline lookup yields CDR1 SGHTS and CDR2 YDEGEE. This CDR3 contains 13 residues. Trimming cost V 5 bases and J 6 bases, with 11 bases left between them. As DNA, the CDR3 is TGTGCCAGCAGTTCGGACTGGGCCGGGGAGCTGTTTTTT. As protein: CASSSDWAGELFF.